The 6 T cell receptor beta chains listed next were all sequenced from one sample in a study of PD-1 blockade in classical Hodgkin lymphoma. Specified time point: cycle 4 day 1 (C4D1), after more than five weeks of nivolumab. Every single patient, without exception, relapsed after autologous stem cell transplantation, and brentuximab vedotin exposure varied. Clones were sequenced by immunoSEQ multiplex PCR, and TCRdb holds only the in-frame ones, with some missing. Of some 95,000 clones in the sample, 90% were seen once. This sample comprised peripheral blood mononuclear cells (PBMCs), obtained before the fourth cycle of nivolumab. All receptors derive from a human donor with classical Hodgkin lymphoma.

The chain has TRBV13 and TRBJ2-2; D uncertain. This CDR3 spans 12 amino acids. V was pared by 2 bases and J by 6 bases, with 4 bases between. Germline CDR1 is PRHDT and CDR2 is FYEKMQ (reference sequence). The DNA of the CDR3 is TGTGCCAGCAGCTTACGGTCCGGGGAGCTGTTTTTT. Its translation is CASSLRSGELFF.

The chain employs TRBV6-6 and TRBJ2-7; no reliable D call. Germline CDR1 is MNHNY and CDR2 is SVGAGI (reference sequence). V was pared by 7 bases and J by 3 bases, with 13 bases between. The CDR3 is 13 residues long. CDR3 protein: CASNSLLVYEQYF. The CDR3, as DNA: TGTGCCAGCAACTCACTGCTAGTCTACGAGCAGTACTTC.

This sequence joins TRBV10-1 and TRBJ2-2, with D possibly being TRBD1 (5 bases). The CDR3 totals 13 residues. Germline CDR1 and CDR2: WNHNN and SYGVQD (reference sequence). CDR3 sequence reads: CATQESNTGELFF. DNA for the CDR3: TGCGCTACACAGGAGTCGAACACCGGGGAGCTGTTTTTT.

The rearrangement uses TRBV15 and TRBJ1-5, with a tentative D call TRBD1 (5 bases). With 8 bases removed from V and 6 bases from J, the gap between germline ends came to 11 bases. Germline lookup yields CDR1 LNHNV and CDR2 YYDKDF (reference sequence). The CDR3 is 12 residues long. CDR3 sequence reads: CATSGQAQPQHF. In DNA, the CDR3 is TGTGCCACCTCAGGGCAGGCTCAGCCCCAGCATTTT.

The chain has TRBV6-4 and TRBJ2-1; 7 bases align to TRBD2. This CDR3 region has 16 residues. The J segment lost 1 base and the V segment lost 3 bases, leaving 6 bases of the junction unmatched. Germline CDR1 reads MRHNA; CDR2 reads SNTAGT. The CDR3 sequence is CASSEGGEGSYNEQFF. As DNA, the CDR3 is TGTGCCAGCAGTGAGGGAGGGGAAGGGTCCTACAATGAGCAGTTCTTC.

The sample holds one count of this clone. This rearrangement joins TRBV7-9 to TRBJ2-1, with TRBD1 matching 7 bases. This CDR3 spans 14 amino acids. The germline V gene has CDR1 SEHNR and CDR2 FQNEAQ (reference sequence). J gave up 6 bases and V 2 bases, and 4 bases lay outside the gene matches. The CDR3 loop is CASSLFRGLNEQFF. In DNA, the CDR3 is TGTGCCAGCAGCTTATTTAGGGGGCTCAATGAGCAGTTCTTC. Complete variable domain (other parts from reference TRBV7-9 and TRBJ2-1): DTGVSQNPRHKITKRGQNVTFRCDPISEHNRLYWYRQTLGQGPEFLTYFQNEAQLEKSRLLSDRFSAERPKGSFSTLEIQRTEQGDSAMYLCASSLFRGLNEQFFGPGTRLTVL.